This T cell receptor (beta chain) originates from a study of CD8 T cells in ankylosing spondylitis. Study-level findings and limits: Seemingly distinctive of ankylosing spondylitis blood was a TCR beta motif formed by eight highly homologous variants. The clones that were linked to disease were reported to be significantly enriched in matched synovial fluid samples from ankylosing spondylitis patients. CD8+ disease-linked clones were present at relatively low frequencies in blood.

Using its own MiXCR run on the 5' RACE reads, TCRdb lists one record per CDR3 protein. The table has approximately 400,000 distinct CDR3 sequences, 17% seen once. This clonotype turned up a few times. Its cognate antigen is unknown. Per the germline V gene, CDR1 is MDHEN and CDR2 is SYDVKM. This CDR3 has 20 amino acids. Trimming left V 2 bases short and J 0 bases short, with 23 bases between. The sample comprised blood, either unsorted or a sorted T cell fraction (not recorded which). This chain uses TRBV28 with TRBJ2-1; no reliable D call. The TCR was taken from a male donor with ankylosing spondylitis. The CDR3 DNA sequence: TGTGCCAGCAGTTTAGCCGAGCGACTCGGGCGCCAGAGCTCCTACAATGAGCAGTTCTTC. It is translated as CASSLAERLGRQSSYNEQFF.